This T cell receptor (beta chain) was observed in a study of T cells in Graves' hyperthyroidism and ophthalmopathy. RNA transcripts were the template for amplifying TCR beta CDR3 regions. The HTBI primer set was used in a first-round RT-PCR of the TCR CDR3. TCRdb reprocessed the multiplex PCR reads with MiXCR, giving one entry per CDR3 protein. The sample contains around 800,000 distinct CDR3 sequences, roughly 37% of which appear only once. Sequencing input: blood. This receptor was obtained from a young man with Graves' hyperthyroidism.

CDR3 region: CASKPLVNTGELFF. CDR3 in DNA: TGTGCCAGCAAACCCCTAGTGAACACCGGGGAGCTGTTTTTT. The V call is TRBV2, the J call TRBJ2-2; the D is unclear. Germline CDR1 SNHLY, CDR2 FYNNEI. V was pared by 7 bases and J by 1 base, with 10 bases between. The CDR3 sequence is 14 residues long.